Below, one T cell receptor (beta chain) is given with its context. Its antigen specificity is not known. No quality values exist for individual bases; no much larger clone is one base distant. From cysteine to phenylalanine, the CDR3 is 12 amino acids long. The read is trimmed to its CDR3 DNA, 36 bases read in frame from base 1. Trimming removed 0 bases from V and 7 bases from J, leaving 6 bases between the germline ends. Per the germline V gene (reference sequence), SEHNR is the CDR1 and FQNEAQ is the CDR2. The CDR3 regions of human TCRbeta chains were analyzed by immunosequencing. Per the original workflow: TCRs in the repertoires were matched against a reference library of SARS-CoV-2-specific TCRs that had been generated with the MIRA antigen-specificity platform. Breadth was defined as the fraction of unique TCRs that were SARS-CoV-2-associated. Depth was defined as the fraction of total T cells that were SARS-CoV-2-associated. Using the MIRA data, each spike-specific TCR was assigned both to the spike region to which the TCR was reactive and to a CD4 or CD8 class. Log10-transformed breadth and depth values were compared by one-way ANOVA with Sidak's multiple comparisons tests. The source is immuneACCESS, and TCRdb retained only in-frame sequences with V and J called. Part of the clones is not carried over; for the studies checked, unresolved V genes explain less than half of this, and the remainder is unexplained. V and J calls and clone size come straight from that table; D and trimming were deduced from the DNA. In this sample the table shows 80,000 to 130,000 clones, more than 75% of which occur a single time. About 3.5% of the sample comes from the top ten.

The time point label of this sample denotes: baseline before first vaccination. Vaccinee samples came from UK trials COV001 and COV002, including a single-blind randomized controlled phase 2/3 trial of AZD1222 (ChAdOx1 nCoV-19) in healthy adults. For TCRbeta chain sequencing, PBMC samples from trial participants were taken at day 0 and at day 28 after the second dose. These data originate in a study of T cell responses to AZD1222 COVID-19 vaccine (dated by TCRdb to about 2021). General notes on the study: AZD1222 recipients whose second dose came at about 4 weeks and those whose second dose came at about 12 weeks were combined into one group, since spike-specific TCR depth and breadth did not differ between the two schedules. A total of about 230 trial participants underwent TCR sequencing, of whom 207 received two doses of AZD1222 and around 26 received two doses of the MenACWY control vaccine. Trial participants were enrolled into age subgroups of 18-55, 56-69 and 70-plus years, which contained around 150, 29 and 61 TCR-sequenced participants, respectively.

The investigation overall reported the following: Conclusions about previously exposed vaccinees are limited because only six or seven AZD1222 recipients were SARS-CoV-2 seropositive at baseline. After two AZD1222 doses, spike-specific TCR breadth and depth were significantly higher than at day 0 and than in MenACWY recipients. CD4 TCRs associated with the vaccine covered the entire spike protein, and the dominant responses were in regions 160-218 and 743-854. No day 14 peak-response samples were available, so repertoires were characterized only after the peak T cell response. Nearly half of unique spike-specific TCRs reportedly recognized epitopes outside regions mutated in the B.1.351 and B.1.1.7 variants. Participants were mostly white British, with more females than males. The authors suggested clonal diversity may have been underestimated. The 56-69-year group was small, and its depth increase did not reach significance, likely because of low power.

This receptor was taken from an adult in good health. This specimen consisted of peripheral blood, obtained on day 0 of AZD1222 vaccination. The sequence joins TRBV7-9 to TRBJ1-2, with no confident D gene call. The nucleotide sequence is TGTGCCAGCAGCTTAGCGAGGGTTGGCTACACCTTC. It encodes CASSLARVGYTF.